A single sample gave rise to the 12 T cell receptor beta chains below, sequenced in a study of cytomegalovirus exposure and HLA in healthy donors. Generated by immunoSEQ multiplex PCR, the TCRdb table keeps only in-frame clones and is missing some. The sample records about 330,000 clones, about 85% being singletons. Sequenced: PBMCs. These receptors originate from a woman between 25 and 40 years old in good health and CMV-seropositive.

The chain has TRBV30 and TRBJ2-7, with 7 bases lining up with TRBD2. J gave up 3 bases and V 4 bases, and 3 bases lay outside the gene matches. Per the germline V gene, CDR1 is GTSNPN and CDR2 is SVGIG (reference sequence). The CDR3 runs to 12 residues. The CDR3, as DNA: TGTGCCTGGAAGCGGGGCAACTACGAGCAGTACTTC. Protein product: CAWKRGNYEQYF.

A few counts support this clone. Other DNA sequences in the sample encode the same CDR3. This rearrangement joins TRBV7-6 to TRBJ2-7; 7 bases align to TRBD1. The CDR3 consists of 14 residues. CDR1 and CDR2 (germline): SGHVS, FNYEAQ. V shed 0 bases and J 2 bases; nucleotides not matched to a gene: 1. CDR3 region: CASSLATGAYEQYF. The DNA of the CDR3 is TGTGCCAGCAGCTTAGCTACAGGGGCCTACGAGCAGTACTTC. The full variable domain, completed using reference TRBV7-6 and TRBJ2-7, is GAGVSQSPRYKVTKRGQDVALRCDPISGHVSLYWYRQALGQGPEFLTYFNYEAQQDKSGLPNDRFSAERPEGSISTLTIQRTEQRDSAMYRCASSLATGAYEQYFGPGTRLTVT.

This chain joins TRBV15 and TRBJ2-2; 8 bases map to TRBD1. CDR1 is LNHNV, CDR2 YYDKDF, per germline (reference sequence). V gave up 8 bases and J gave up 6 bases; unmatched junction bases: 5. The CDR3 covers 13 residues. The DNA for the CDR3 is TGTGCCACCGGGCGGACAGGGTCCGGGGAGCTGTTTTTT. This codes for CATGRTGSGELFF.

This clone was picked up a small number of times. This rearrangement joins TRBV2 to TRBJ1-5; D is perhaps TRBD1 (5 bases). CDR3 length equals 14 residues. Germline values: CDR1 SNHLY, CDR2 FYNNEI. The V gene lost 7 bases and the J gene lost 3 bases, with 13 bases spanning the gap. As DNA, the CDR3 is TGTGCCAGCACGAGGGTCAGGGACAATCAGCCCCAGCATTTT. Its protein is CASTRVRDNQPQHF.

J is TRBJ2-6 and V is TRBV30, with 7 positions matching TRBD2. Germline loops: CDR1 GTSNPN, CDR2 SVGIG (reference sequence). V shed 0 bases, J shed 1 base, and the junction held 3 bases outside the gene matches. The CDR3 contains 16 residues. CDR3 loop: CAWSVRGGSGANVLTF. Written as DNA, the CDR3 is TGTGCCTGGAGTGTACGCGGGGGTTCTGGGGCCAACGTCCTGACTTTC. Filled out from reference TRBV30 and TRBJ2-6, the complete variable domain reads SQTIHQWPATLVQPVGSPLSLECTVEGTSNPNLYWYRQAAGRGLQLLFYSVGIGQISSEVPQNLSASRPQDRQFILSSKKLLLSDSGFYLCAWSVRGGSGANVLTFGAGSRLTVL.

CDR3 bases: TGTGCCAGTCAAATGGGCGGACTAGCGGGTTGGAATGAGCAGTTCTTC. Its protein product is CASQMGGLAGWNEQFF. The rearrangement links TRBV19 to TRBJ2-1; TRBD2 matches at 11 bases. CDR3 length: 16 residues. V was pared by 8 bases and J by 7 bases, with 13 bases of the junction left unmatched. CDR1 LNHDA and CDR2 SQIVND come from the germline V gene (reference sequence).

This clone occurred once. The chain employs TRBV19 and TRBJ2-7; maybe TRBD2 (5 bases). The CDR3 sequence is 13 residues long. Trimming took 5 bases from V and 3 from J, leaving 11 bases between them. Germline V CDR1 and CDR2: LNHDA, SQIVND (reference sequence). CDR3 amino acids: CASSVILDYEQYF. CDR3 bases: TGTGCCAGTAGTGTAATACTAGACTACGAGCAGTACTTC.

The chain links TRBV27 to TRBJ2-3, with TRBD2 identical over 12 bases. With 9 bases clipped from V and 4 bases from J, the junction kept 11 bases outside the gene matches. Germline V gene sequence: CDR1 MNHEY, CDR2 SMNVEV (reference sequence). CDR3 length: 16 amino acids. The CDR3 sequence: CASSDPGLAGPDTQYF. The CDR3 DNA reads TGTGCCAGTTCAGATCCTGGACTAGCGGGACCAGATACGCAGTATTTT.

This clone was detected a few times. The CDR3 loop is CASSGGQYNEQFF. DNA for the CDR3: TGTGCCAGCAGCGGGGGACAGTACAATGAGCAGTTCTTC. The chain carries TRBV2 and TRBJ2-1, with D maybe TRBD1 (7 bases). Looked up from germline, CDR1 is SNHLY and CDR2 is FYNNEI. V was cut by 6 bases and J by 4 bases, with 10 bases left in between. CDR3 size: 13 residues.

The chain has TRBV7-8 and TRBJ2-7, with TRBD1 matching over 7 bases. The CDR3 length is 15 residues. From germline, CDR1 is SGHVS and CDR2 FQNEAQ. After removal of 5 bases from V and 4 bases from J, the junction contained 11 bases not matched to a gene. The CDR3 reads CASSPGRGRGYEQYF. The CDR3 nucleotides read TGTGCCAGCAGCCCAGGAAGGGGGCGAGGATACGAGCAGTACTTC.

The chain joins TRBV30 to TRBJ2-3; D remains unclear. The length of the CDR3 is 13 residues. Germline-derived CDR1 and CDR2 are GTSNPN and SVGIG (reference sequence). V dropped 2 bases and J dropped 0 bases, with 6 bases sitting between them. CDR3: CAWSSFSTDTQYF. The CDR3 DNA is TGTGCCTGGAGTTCTTTCAGCACAGATACGCAGTATTTT.

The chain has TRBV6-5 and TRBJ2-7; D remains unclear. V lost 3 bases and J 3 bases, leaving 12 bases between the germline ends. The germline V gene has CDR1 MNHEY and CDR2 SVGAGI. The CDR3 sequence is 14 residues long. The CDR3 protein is CASSYPGRNYEQYF. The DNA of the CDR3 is TGTGCCAGCAGTTATCCGGGCAGGAACTACGAGCAGTACTTC.